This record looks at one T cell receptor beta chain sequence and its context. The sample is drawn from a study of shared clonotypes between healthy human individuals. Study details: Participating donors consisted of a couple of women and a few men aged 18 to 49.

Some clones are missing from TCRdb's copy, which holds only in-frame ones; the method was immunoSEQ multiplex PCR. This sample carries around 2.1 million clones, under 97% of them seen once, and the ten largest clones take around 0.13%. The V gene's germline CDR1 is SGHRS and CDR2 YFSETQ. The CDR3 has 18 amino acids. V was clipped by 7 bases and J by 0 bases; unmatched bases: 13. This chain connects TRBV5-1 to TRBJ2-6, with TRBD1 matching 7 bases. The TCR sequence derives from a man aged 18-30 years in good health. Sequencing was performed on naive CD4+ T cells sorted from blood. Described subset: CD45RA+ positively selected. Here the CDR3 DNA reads TGCGCCAGCCAAAGGAGGTCCCAGGGGGTCTCTGGGGCCAACGTCCTGACTTTC. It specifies CASQRRSQGVSGANVLTF. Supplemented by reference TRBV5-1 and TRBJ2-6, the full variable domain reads KAGVTQTPRYLIKTRGQQVTLSCSPISGHRSVSWYQQTPGQGLQFLFEYFSETQRNKGNFPGRFSGRQFSNSRSEMNVSTLELGDSALYLCASQRRSQGVSGANVLTFGAGSRLTVL.